This TCR beta chain was captured by sequencing in a study of regulatory T cells in long-lasting Graves disease. Through Arm-PCR of CDR3 regions and iRepertoire HTBI primers, TCR beta libraries were built. One entry per CDR3 protein, called by TCRdb with MiXCR from the multiplex PCR reads. Here the sample spans 240,000 or so distinct CDR3 sequences, 20% being singletons. The trim removed 0 bases at V and 3 bases at J, leaving 5 bases unmatched. CDR3 size: 15 residues. The germline CDR1 and CDR2 sequences are DFQATT and SNEGSKA (reference sequence). The sample's time point: newly diagnosed GD, antithyroid drugs for less than 3 months. PBMC-derived RNA was used for the TCR library.

This receptor was identified in a female donor with Graves disease. The chain carries TRBV20-1 and TRBJ2-7; 10 bases align to TRBD2. The specimen comprised peripheral blood mononuclear cells (PBMCs), sampled at new diagnosis, from a patient treated with antithyroid drugs. CDR3 bases: TGCAGTGCTAGAGATTTGGCTAGCGGGAGCTACGAGCAGTACTTC. Translated: CSARDLASGSYEQYF.